The 14 T cell receptor beta chains given below trace back to one sample, sequenced in a study of HIV-infected patients and healthy controls. Whole blood was used without fractionation, so all unsorted peripheral T cells were included. 500 ng RNA was reverse transcribed with alpha and beta constant-region primers. Using multiplexing indices, alpha and beta chain libraries were generated apart by chain-specific third strand synthesis. MiXCR, applied by TCRdb to the 5' RACE reads, yields one record per CDR3 protein. The repertoire holds almost 25,000 distinct CDR3 sequences, with approximately 7.7% as singletons. Sequencing input: blood. Source of these receptors: an adult in good health.

This clonotype was seen only a few times. V gene TRBV20-1 combines with J gene TRBJ2-3; 8 nucleotides line up with TRBD2. Germline V gene lookup returns CDR1 DFQATT and CDR2 SNEGSKA (reference sequence). CDR3 length equals 16 residues. After removal of 0 bases from V and 0 bases from J, the junction contained 5 bases not matched to a gene. The CDR3: CSARDWKRGSTDTQYF. In DNA, the CDR3 is TGCAGTGCTAGAGATTGGAAGCGGGGGAGCACAGATACGCAGTATTTT.

This clonotype appeared a few times. The V call is TRBV7-9, the J call TRBJ2-5, with D perhaps matching TRBD2 (6 bases). Germline V gene lookup returns CDR1 SEHNR and CDR2 FQNEAQ (reference sequence). The CDR3 is made up of 11 amino acids. V lost 11 bases to trimming and J lost 4 bases, with 11 bases between them. The CDR3: CAGGARETQYF. Here the CDR3 DNA reads TGTGCCGGAGGGGCCCGAGAGACCCAGTACTTC.

At least ten counts were recorded for this clonotype. At one boundary the junction diverges from the germline segment, which might be a read error. The rearrangement links TRBV3-1 to TRBJ1-2, with a weak D call TRBD1 (5 bases). There are 16 residues in the CDR3. Germline CDR1 LGHDT, CDR2 YNNKEL (reference sequence). CDR3 protein: CASSTHGGDGNFGYTF. CDR3 in DNA: TGTGCCAGCAGCACCCACGGGGGTGACGGGAACTTTGGCTACACCTTC.

The sample holds many counts of this clonotype. V usage is TRBV20-1 and J usage is TRBJ2-7; 9 bases agree with TRBD1. The CDR3 length is 13 residues. Germline values: CDR1 DFQATT, CDR2 SNEGSKA (reference sequence). J gave up 2 bases and V 5 bases, and 4 bases lay outside the gene matches. The CDR3 coding sequence is TGCAGTGCTCGGGACAGGGCTACCTACGAGCAGTACTTC. It is translated as CSARDRATYEQYF.

Many counts were recorded for this clonotype. This chain joins TRBV20-1 and TRBJ2-7; D possibly matches TRBD1 or TRBD2 (6 bases each). This CDR3 is 13 amino acids long. The ends were cut back, 3 bases at V and 5 bases at J, with 14 bases in the middle. Per the germline V gene, CDR1 is DFQATT and CDR2 is SNEGSKA (reference sequence). CDR3 nucleotide sequence: TGCAGTGCTAGGGCCGGGGGCTTCCACGAGCAGTACTTC. This gives the protein CSARAGGFHEQYF.

This clonotype occurred many times. The chain carries TRBV6-6 and TRBJ1-1; D might be TRBD1 (5 bases). V gave up 7 bases and J gave up 4 bases, with 13 bases separating them. The CDR3 has 13 amino acids. Germline CDR1 reads MNHNY; CDR2 reads SVGAGI (reference sequence). CDR3 in amino acids: CASTPRGTTEAFF. The CDR3 DNA is TGTGCCAGCACCCCACGGGGGACCACTGAAGCTTTCTTT.

This clonotype showed up many times. The rearrangement joins TRBV5-6 to TRBJ1-4; D remains unclear. The CDR3 contains 14 residues. Germline CDR1 and CDR2: SGHDT and YYEEEE. Trimming removed 3 bases at V and 5 bases at J, with 11 bases between. The CDR3 loop is CASSSASSNEKLFF. Here the CDR3 DNA reads TGTGCCAGCAGCTCTGCGAGTTCAAATGAAAAACTGTTTTTT.

The table lists this clonotype with many counts. This chain connects TRBV2 to TRBJ2-4, with D unresolved. Germline CDR1 and CDR2: SNHLY and FYNNEI. This CDR3 region has 11 residues. V gave up 8 bases and J gave up 1 base, with 3 bases separating them. The CDR3 DNA follows: TGTGCCAGCGTGGCCAAAAACATTCAGTACTTC. This encodes CASVAKNIQYF.

The table lists this clonotype with many counts. The chain couples TRBV12-3 or TRBV12-4 to TRBJ1-5; D unclear. The CDR3 runs 14 residues. Trimming left V 5 bases short and J 9 bases short, with 17 bases between. This CDR3 reads CASSHPGVLTPQHF. DNA of the CDR3: TGTGCCAGCAGTCACCCGGGCGTGCTCACGCCCCAGCATTTT.

This chain uses TRBV5-4 with TRBJ1-1; D is uncertain. V lost 4 bases and J lost 0, with 13 bases in between. CDR3 length: 15 residues. Germline lookup yields CDR1 SGHNT and CDR2 YYREEE (reference sequence). The CDR3 loop reads CASSIGGYVNTEAFF. The CDR3 DNA is TGTGCCAGCAGCATTGGAGGGTACGTGAACACTGAAGCTTTCTTT.

This clonotype has a count of ten or more. V gene TRBV7-9 combines with J gene TRBJ2-3, with D hard to call. CDR3 length equals 14 residues. The germline V and J ends were trimmed by 1 base and 2 bases, with 7 bases remaining between them. Per germline, CDR1 SEHNR and CDR2 FQNEAQ (reference sequence). This CDR3 reads CASSLDPTTDTQYF. The CDR3 DNA sequence: TGTGCCAGCAGCTTAGATCCGACCACAGATACGCAGTATTTT. The entire variable domain, with the rest obtained from reference TRBV7-9 and TRBJ2-3, is as follows: DTGVSQNPRHKITKRGQNVTFRCDPISEHNRLYWYRQTLGQGPEFLTYFQNEAQLEKSRLLSDRFSAERPKGSFSTLEIQRTEQGDSAMYLCASSLDPTTDTQYFGPGTRLTVL.

This clonotype was picked up many times. The V call is TRBV18, the J call TRBJ2-3; D might be TRBD1 (5 bases). Germline values: CDR1 KGHSH, CDR2 LQKENI. The CDR3 contains 17 residues. V was shortened by 0 bases and J by 1 base, with 14 bases between the two germline ends. The CDR3 region is CASSPPFRDSGTDTQYF. The CDR3 DNA follows: TGTGCCAGCTCACCACCGTTCCGAGACAGCGGCACAGATACGCAGTATTTT.

This clonotype appeared many times. The chain recombines TRBV28 with TRBJ2-5; 7 bases map to TRBD2. Germline lookup yields CDR1 MDHEN and CDR2 SYDVKM. This CDR3 contains 13 residues. V shed 6 bases, J shed 4 bases, and the junction held 5 bases outside the gene matches. The CDR3 here is CASSPGLRETQYF. The CDR3, as DNA: TGTGCCAGCAGCCCGGGACTAAGAGAGACCCAGTACTTC.

There are a few counts of this clonotype. The chain uses TRBV4-3 and TRBJ2-3; no firm D call. Germline CDR1 and CDR2: LGHNA and YSLEER. Trimming removed 0 bases at V and 3 bases at J, with 10 bases between. This CDR3 has 15 amino acids. The CDR3 sequence: CASSQDDRVTDTQYF. The DNA for the CDR3 is TGCGCCAGCAGCCAAGACGACCGGGTTACAGATACGCAGTATTTT.